This record covers a single T cell receptor (beta chain). This entry belongs to a study of T cell responses to AZD1222 COVID-19 vaccine. Generated by immunoSEQ multiplex PCR, the TCRdb table keeps only in-frame clones and is missing some. The repertoire holds roughly 130,000 clones, with almost 95% as singletons. Germline-derived CDR1 and CDR2 are KGHSH and LQKENI. V lost 1 base to trimming and J lost 0 bases; unmatched junction nucleotides: 5. The CDR3 contains 16 residues. This specimen was peripheral blood, taken on day 0 of AZD1222 vaccination. The TCR was taken from an adult in good health. The J gene is TRBJ1-1, the V gene TRBV18; TRBD1 matches 7 bases. The DNA for the CDR3 is TGTGCCAGCTCACCACGAGGGGGCGCCATGAACACTGAAGCTTTCTTT. This sequence encodes CASSPRGGAMNTEAFF.